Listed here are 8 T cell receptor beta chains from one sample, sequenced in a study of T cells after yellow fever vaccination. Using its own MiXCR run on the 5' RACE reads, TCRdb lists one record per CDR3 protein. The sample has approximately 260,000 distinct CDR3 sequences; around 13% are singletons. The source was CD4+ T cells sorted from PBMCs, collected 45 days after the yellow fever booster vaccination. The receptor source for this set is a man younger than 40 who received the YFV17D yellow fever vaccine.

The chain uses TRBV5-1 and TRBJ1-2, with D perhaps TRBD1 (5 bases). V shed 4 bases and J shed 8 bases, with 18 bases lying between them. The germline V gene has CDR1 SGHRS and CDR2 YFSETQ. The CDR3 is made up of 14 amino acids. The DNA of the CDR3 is TGCGCCAGCAGCCCGACCAGGGCCCCGGGGGGCTACACCTTC. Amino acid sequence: CASSPTRAPGGYTF.

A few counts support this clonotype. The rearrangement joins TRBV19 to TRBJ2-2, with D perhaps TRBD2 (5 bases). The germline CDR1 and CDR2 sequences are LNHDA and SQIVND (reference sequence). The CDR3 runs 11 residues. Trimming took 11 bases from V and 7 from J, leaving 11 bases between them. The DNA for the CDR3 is TGTGCCGGGGAGAATGGCGGGGAGCTGTTTTTT. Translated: CAGENGGELFF.

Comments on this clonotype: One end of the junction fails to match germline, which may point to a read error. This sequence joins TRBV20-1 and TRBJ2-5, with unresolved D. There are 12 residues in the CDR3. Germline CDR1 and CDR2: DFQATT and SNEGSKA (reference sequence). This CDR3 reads CSARGEQEAQYF. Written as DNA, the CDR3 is TGCAGTGCTAGAGGAGAACAAGAGGCCCAGTACTTC.

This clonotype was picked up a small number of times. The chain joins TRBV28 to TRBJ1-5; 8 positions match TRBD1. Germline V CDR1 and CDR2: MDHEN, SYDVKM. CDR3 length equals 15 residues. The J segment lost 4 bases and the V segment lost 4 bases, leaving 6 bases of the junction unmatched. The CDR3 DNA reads TGTGCCAGCAGTTCTCCGGGACAGGCTAATCAGCCCCAGCATTTT. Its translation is CASSSPGQANQPQHF.

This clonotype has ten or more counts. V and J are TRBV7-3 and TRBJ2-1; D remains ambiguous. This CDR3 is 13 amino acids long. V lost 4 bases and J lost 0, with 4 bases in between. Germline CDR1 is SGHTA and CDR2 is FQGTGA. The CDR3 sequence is CASSSSSYNEQFF. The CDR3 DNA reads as TGTGCCAGCAGCTCTAGCTCCTACAATGAGCAGTTCTTC.

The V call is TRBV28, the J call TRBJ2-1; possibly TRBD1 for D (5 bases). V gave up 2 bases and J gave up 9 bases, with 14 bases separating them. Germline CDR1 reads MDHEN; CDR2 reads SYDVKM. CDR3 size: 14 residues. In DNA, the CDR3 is TGTGCCAGCAGTTTAAAGCTAACAAGGGGTGAGCAGTTCTTC. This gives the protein CASSLKLTRGEQFF.

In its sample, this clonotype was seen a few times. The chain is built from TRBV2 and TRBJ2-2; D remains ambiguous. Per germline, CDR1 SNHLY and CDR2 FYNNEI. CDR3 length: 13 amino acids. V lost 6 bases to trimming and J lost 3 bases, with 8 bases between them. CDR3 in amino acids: CASRVVDTGELFF. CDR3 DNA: TGTGCCAGCAGGGTGGTAGACACCGGGGAGCTGTTTTTT.

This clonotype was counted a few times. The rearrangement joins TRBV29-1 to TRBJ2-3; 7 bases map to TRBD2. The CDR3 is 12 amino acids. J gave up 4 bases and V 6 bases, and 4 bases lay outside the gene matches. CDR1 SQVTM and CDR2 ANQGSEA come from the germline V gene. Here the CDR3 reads CSVGGRADTQYF. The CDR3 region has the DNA TGCAGCGTCGGCGGGAGAGCAGATACGCAGTATTTT.